This TCR beta chain was captured in a study of response to subunit inactivated influenza vaccine. The length of the CDR3 is 14 residues. CDR1 and CDR2 (germline): SGHVS, FQNEAQ. The trim removed 1 base at V and 7 bases at J, leaving 3 bases unmatched. TCRdb recomputed calls from the RT-PCR reads with MiXCR, one row per CDR3 protein. Of under 750,000 distinct CDR3 sequences listed, 12% are singletons. This clonotype was seen more than once but under ten times. V and J are TRBV7-8 and TRBJ2-7; 11 nucleotides line up with TRBD2. The specimen comprised PBMCs from blood, sampled on the day of vaccination. This TCR came from a man in his fifties or sixties who received an inactivated influenza vaccine. DNA for the CDR3: TGTGCCAGCAGCTTAGTAGCGGGAGGGCCGGAGCAGTACTTC. Translating gives CASSLVAGGPEQYF.